This T cell receptor (beta chain) is from a study of blood T cell repertoires in COVID-19. The germline V gene has CDR1 ENHRY and CDR2 SYGVKD. V lost 2 bases and J lost 7, with 8 bases in between. The CDR3 length is 13 residues. Measured with immunoSEQ multiplex PCR; TCRdb has only the in-frame clones, and not every one. The sample shows 250,000 or so clones, 80% to 90% of them seen only once. The sample holds a few counts of this clone. The TCR comes from a woman in her seventies with acute or convalescent COVID-19. Sequenced input: peripheral blood. The genes are TRBV10-3 and TRBJ2-2, with D maybe TRBD2 (5 bases). CDR3 residues: CAISEKGDGELFF. The CDR3, as DNA: TGTGCCATCAGTGAGAAGGGAGACGGGGAGCTGTTTTTT.